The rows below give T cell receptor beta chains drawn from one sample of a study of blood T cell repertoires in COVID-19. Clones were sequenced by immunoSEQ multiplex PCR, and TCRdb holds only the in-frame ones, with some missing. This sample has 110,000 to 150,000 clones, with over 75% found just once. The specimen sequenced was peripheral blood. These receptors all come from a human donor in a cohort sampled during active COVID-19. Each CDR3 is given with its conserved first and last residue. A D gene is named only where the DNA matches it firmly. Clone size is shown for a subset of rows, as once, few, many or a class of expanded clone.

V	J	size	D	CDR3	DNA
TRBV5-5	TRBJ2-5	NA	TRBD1	CASSLGTGGIETQYF	TGTGCCAGCAGCCTGGGGACAGGGGGCATAGAGACCCAGTACTTC
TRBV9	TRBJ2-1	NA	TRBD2	CASSVALAVSNEQFF	TGTGCCAGCAGCGTAGCACTAGCGGTATCCAATGAGCAGTTCTTC
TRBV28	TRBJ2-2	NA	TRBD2	CASFDGGIVNTGELFF	TGTGCCAGCTTTGACGGGGGGATTGTTAACACCGGGGAGCTGTTTTTT
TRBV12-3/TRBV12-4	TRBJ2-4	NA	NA	CASSGGTPNIQYF	TGTGCCAGCAGTGGAGGAACCCCAAACATTCAGTACTTC
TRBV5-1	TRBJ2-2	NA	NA	CASSLGAENTGELFF	TGCGCCAGCAGCTTGGGGGCCGAGAACACCGGGGAGCTGTTTTTT
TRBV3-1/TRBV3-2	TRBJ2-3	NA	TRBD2	CASSLAGDRTDTQYF	TGTGCCAGCAGCCTGGCGGGGGACCGCACAGATACGCAGTATTTT
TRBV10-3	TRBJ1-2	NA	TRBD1	CAISESVRTGEGYTF	TGTGCCATCAGTGAGTCGGTGAGGACAGGGGAAGGCTACACCTTC
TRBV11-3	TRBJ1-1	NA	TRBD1	CASSFQGVNTEAFF	TGTGCCAGCAGCTTTCAGGGGGTGAACACTGAAGCTTTCTTT
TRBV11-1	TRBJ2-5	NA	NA	CASSFNQGGETQYF	TGTGCCAGCAGTTTTAACCAGGGCGGTGAGACCCAGTACTTC
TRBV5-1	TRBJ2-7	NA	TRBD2	CASSPLTGGGSYEQYF	TGCGCCAGCAGCCCCCTTACGGGGGGGGGATCCTACGAGCAGTACTTC
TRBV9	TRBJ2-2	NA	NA	CASSVGSTRNTGELFF	TGTGCCAGCAGCGTAGGGTCGACAAGAAACACCGGGGAGCTGTTTTTT
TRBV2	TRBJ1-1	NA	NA	CASSVSRVNTEAFF	TGTGCCAGCAGTGTTAGCAGGGTGAACACTGAAGCTTTCTTT
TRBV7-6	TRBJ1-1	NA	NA	CASSSRGWVNTEAFF	TGTGCCAGCAGCTCCAGAGGATGGGTGAACACTGAAGCTTTCTTT
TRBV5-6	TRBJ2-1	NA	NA	CASSTRRAAGNEQFF	TGTGCCAGCAGCACTCGGAGGGCAGCGGGCAATGAGCAGTTCTTC
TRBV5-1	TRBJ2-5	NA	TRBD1	CASSLTGTGRVAQYF	TGCGCCAGCAGCTTGACCGGGACAGGAAGAGTGGCCCAGTACTTC
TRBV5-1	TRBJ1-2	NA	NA	CASSIRQDYGYTF	TGCGCCAGCAGCATACGACAGGACTATGGCTACACCTTC
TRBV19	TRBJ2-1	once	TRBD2	CATSPGGSSYNEQFF	TGTGCCACCTCTCCGGGAGGGAGCTCCTACAATGAGCAGTTCTTC
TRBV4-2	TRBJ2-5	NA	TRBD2	CASSQDLKGWTSGWQETQYF	TGTGCCAGCAGCCAAGATTTAAAGGGATGGACTAGCGGATGGCAAGAGACCCAGTACTTC
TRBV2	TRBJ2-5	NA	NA	CASTGRGGLRETQYF	TGTGCCAGCACCGGAAGGGGGGGCTTAAGAGAGACCCAGTACTTC
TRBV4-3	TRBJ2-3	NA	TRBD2	CASSEGGTSGFRTDTQYF	TGCGCCAGCAGCGAAGGGGGGACTAGCGGCTTCCGCACAGATACGCAGTATTTT
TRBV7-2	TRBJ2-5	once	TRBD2	CASSDWRGGRQETQYF	TGTGCCAGCAGCGATTGGCGGGGGGGACGCCAAGAGACCCAGTACTTC
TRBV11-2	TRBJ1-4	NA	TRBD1	CASSLAGGGVEKLFF	TGTGCCAGCAGCTTAGCAGGGGGCGGCGTTGAAAAACTGTTTTTT
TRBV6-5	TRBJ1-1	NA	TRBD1	CATWDRVGTEAFF	TGTGCCACCTGGGACAGGGTTGGCACTGAAGCTTTCTTT
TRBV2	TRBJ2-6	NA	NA	CASSDPGGAPGANVLTF	TGTGCCAGCAGTGATCCCGGGGGAGCCCCTGGGGCCAACGTCCTGACTTTC
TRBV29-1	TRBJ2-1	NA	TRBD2	CSVVGLAVNEQFF	TGCAGCGTTGTCGGACTAGCGGTAAATGAGCAGTTCTTC
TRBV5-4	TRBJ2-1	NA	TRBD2	CASSLGGGAVYNEQFF	TGTGCCAGTAGCCTTGGCGGGGGGGCCGTCTACAATGAGCAGTTCTTC
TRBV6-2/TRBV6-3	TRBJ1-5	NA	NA	CASSPPNQPQHF	TGTGCCAGCAGCCCCCCAAATCAGCCCCAGCATTTT
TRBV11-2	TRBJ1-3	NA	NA	CASSPGVPGNTIYF	TGTGCCAGCAGCCCCGGAGTGCCTGGAAACACCATATATTTT
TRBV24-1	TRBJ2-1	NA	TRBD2	CATSVAGGFEQFF	TGTGCCACCAGTGTAGCGGGAGGGTTTGAGCAGTTCTTC
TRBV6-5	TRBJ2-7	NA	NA	CASTIAVTNSYEQYF	TGTGCCAGCACGATAGCGGTAACGAATTCCTACGAGCAGTACTTC
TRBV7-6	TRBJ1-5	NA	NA	CASSLGGEKPQHF	TGTGCCAGCAGCTTAGGGGGAGAGAAGCCCCAGCATTTT
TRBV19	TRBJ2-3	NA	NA	CASSIKNGETDTQYF	TGTGCCAGTAGTATTAAGAACGGGGAGACAGATACGCAGTATTTT
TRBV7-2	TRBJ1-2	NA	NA	CASSLQGNGYTF	TGTGCCAGCAGCTTACAGGGTAATGGCTACACCTTC
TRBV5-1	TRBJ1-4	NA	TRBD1	CASSPRVDRGDEKLFF	TGCGCCAGCAGCCCCAGGGTCGACAGGGGAGATGAAAAACTGTTTTTT
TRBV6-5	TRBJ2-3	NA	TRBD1	CASSYGTGAGDTQYF	TGTGCCAGCAGTTACGGGACAGGGGCAGGGGATACGCAGTATTTT
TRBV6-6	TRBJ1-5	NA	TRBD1	CASSHEWDRDSHQPQHF	TGTGCCAGCAGTCACGAGTGGGACAGGGATTCTCATCAGCCCCAGCATTTT
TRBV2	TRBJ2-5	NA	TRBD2	CASSSGAGRETQYF	TGTGCCAGCAGTAGCGGGGCCGGCAGGGAGACCCAGTACTTC
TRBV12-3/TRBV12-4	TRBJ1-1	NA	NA	CASTWSGEGEAFF	TGTGCCAGCACCTGGTCGGGGGAGGGAGAAGCTTTCTTT
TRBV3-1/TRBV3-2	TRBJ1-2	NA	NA	CASSQGVRSYGYTF	TGTGCCAGCAGCCAAGGGGTCAGGTCCTATGGCTACACCTTC
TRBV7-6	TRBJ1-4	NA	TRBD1	CASSPGQGTTNEKLFF	TGTGCCAGCAGCCCGGGACAGGGAACCACTAATGAAAAACTGTTTTTT